The present T cell receptor (beta chain) was sequenced within a study of T cells after yellow fever vaccination. This clonotype occurred a few times. Its specificity is not known. Germline CDR1 and CDR2: MNHNY and SVGAGI (reference sequence). Trimming removed 5 bases from V and 2 bases from J, with 9 bases in between. The CDR3 extends over 13 amino acids. Whole-study findings and limits: FACS-sorted repertoires might harbor abundant contaminating clonotypes from the bulk population.

Each CDR3 protein is one row after TCRdb ran MiXCR on the 5' RACE reads. Of more than 80,000 distinct CDR3 sequences listed, around 5.8% are singletons. V is TRBV6-6 and J is TRBJ2-5; D not resolved. The material was CD8+ T cells sorted from PBMCs, obtained 10 days after the yellow fever booster vaccination. This clonotype was sampled from a man aged 18 to 29 who received the YFV17D yellow fever vaccine. In nucleotides, the CDR3 is TGTGCCAGCAGTCCTGCGAGGCAAGAGACCCAGTACTTC. Translated: CASSPARQETQYF.